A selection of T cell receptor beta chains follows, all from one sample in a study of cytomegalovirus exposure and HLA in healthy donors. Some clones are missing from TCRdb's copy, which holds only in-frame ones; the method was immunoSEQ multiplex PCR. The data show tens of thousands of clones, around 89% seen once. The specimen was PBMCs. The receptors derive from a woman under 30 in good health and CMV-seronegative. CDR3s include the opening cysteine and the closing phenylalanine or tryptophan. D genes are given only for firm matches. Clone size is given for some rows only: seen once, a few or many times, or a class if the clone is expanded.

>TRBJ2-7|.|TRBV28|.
TGTGCCAGCAGTTTAACAGGCCAGGGCTACGAGCAGTACTTC
CASSLTGQGYEQYF
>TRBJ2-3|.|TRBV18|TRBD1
TGTGCCAGCTCACCTTTACCTCCGACAGGGTATACAGATACGCAGTATTTT
CASSPLPPTGYTDTQYF
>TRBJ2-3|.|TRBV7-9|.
TGTGCCAGCAGCACAGCTTTAGGGGGAAGCACAGATACGCAGTATTTT
CASSTALGGSTDTQYF
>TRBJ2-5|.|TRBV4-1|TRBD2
TGCGCCAGCAGGCGGGGACTAGCGGGGGAAGAGACCCAGTACTTC
CASRRGLAGEETQYF
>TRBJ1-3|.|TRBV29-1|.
TGCAGCGTCCTCTTTAAGAGCTCTGGAAACACCATATATTTT
CSVLFKSSGNTIYF
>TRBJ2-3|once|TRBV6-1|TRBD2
TGTGCCAGCAGAACTAGCGGGGGCACAGATACGCAGTATTTT
CASRTSGGTDTQYF
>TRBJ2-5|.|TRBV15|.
TGTGCCACCAGCCTCATGGGGCAGCAAGAGACCCAGTACTTC
CATSLMGQQETQYF
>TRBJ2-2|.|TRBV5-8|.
TGTGCCAGCAGGAATGGACAGTCGGGCACCGGGGAGCTGTTTTTT
CASRNGQSGTGELFF
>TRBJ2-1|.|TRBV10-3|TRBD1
TGTGCCATCAGCCCCGGGACAGGGGACGGGGGTGAGCAGTTCTTC
CAISPGTGDGGEQFF
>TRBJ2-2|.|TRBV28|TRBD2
TGTGGCGCGTGCCCAGCGGGAGAGGTCGGGGAGCTGTTTTTT
CGACPAGEVGELFF
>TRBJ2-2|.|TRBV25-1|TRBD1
TGTGCCAGCAGTACCCGACAGGGGTACACCGGGGAGCTGTTTTTT
CASSTRQGYTGELFF
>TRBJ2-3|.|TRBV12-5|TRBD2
TGTGCTAGTGTCCAGGGGACTAGCGGGATAACAGATACGCAGTATTTT
CASVQGTSGITDTQYF
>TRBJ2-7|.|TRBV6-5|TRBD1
TGTGCCAGCAGTTACCGCCGACAGGGGGCCTACGAGCAGTACTTC
CASSYRRQGAYEQYF
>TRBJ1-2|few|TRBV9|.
TGTGCCAGCAGCGTGGTTTCGGGGATACACTATGGCTACACCTTC
CASSVVSGIHYGYTF
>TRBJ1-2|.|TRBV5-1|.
TGCGCCAGCAGCTTGGAGGGGGGGAGGAATGGCTACACCTTC
CASSLEGGRNGYTF
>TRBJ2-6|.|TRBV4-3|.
TGCGCCAGCAGCCCCCGCCAGGCTGGGGCCAACGTCCTGACTTTC
CASSPRQAGANVLTF
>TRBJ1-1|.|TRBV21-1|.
TGTGCCAGCAGCACGACTGAAGCTTTCTTT
CASSTTEAFF
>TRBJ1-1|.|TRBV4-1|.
TGCGCCAGCAGCCAAGGTCTTCCCCCCCCCTGGGGAGGGGACACTGAAGCTTTCTTT
CASSQGLPPPWGGDTEAFF
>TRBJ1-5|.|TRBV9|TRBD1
TGTGCCAGCAGCGTAGGGGCAGGGGGGAATCAGCCCCAGCATTTT
CASSVGAGGNQPQHF
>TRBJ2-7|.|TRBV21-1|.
TGTGCCAGCAGCAAAGCGCTCGTCAGCGGGAGCCCCCTCTACGAGCAGTACTTC
CASSKALVSGSPLYEQYF
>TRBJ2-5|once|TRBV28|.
TGTGCCAGCAAGACATTGGAGACCCAGTACTTC
CASKTLETQYF
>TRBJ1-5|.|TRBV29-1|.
TGCAGCGTTTTGGGCCCCAACCAGCCCCAGCATTTT
CSVLGPNQPQHF
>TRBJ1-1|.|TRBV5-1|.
TGCGCCAGCACCCTATCGGGACACATGAACACTGAAGCTTTCTTT
CASTLSGHMNTEAFF
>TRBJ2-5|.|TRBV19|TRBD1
TGTGCCAGTAGTATCAGTCAGGGGGTCGAGACCCAGTACTTC
CASSISQGVETQYF
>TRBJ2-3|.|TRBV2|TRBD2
TGTGCCAGCAGTGATAGCGGGAGGGCCCTCGGAGATACGCAGTATTTT
CASSDSGRALGDTQYF
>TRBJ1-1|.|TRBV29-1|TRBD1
TGCAGCGGCCAACAGGGGGCGGGGGACACTGAAGCTTTCTTT
CSGQQGAGDTEAFF
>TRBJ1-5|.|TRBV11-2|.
TGTGCCAGCAGCTTAGGCGGAACCAATCAGCCCCAGCATTTT
CASSLGGTNQPQHF
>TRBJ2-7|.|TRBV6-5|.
TGTGCCAGGGGGACCCCCGGAGGGAACTACGAGCAGTACTTC
CARGTPGGNYEQYF
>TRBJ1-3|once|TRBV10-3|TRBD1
TGTGCCAGCTCAGGGGGATGGGGGAAAGACTCTGGAAACACCATATATTTT
CASSGGWGKDSGNTIYF
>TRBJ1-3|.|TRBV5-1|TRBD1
TGCGCCAGCAGCTTGGGCCCGACAGGGGATGGAAACACCATATATTTT
CASSLGPTGDGNTIYF
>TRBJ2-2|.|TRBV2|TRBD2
TGTGCCAGCAGTGGACAGCGGGGATGGACCGGGGAGCTGTTTTTT
CASSGQRGWTGELFF
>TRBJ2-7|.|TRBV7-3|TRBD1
TGTGCCAGCAGCCTAGACAGGGGGAAAGGTTACGAGCAGTACTTC
CASSLDRGKGYEQYF
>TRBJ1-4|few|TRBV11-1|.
TGTGCCAGCAGCGCCGGTGAAAAACTGTTTTTT
CASSAGEKLFF
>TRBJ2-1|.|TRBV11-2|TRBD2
TGTGCCAGCAGCTTATCTAGCGGGGACTACAATGAGCAGTTCTTC
CASSLSSGDYNEQFF
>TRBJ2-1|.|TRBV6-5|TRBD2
TGTGCCAGCAGTTACGGGAGGGCCTACAATGAGCAGTTCTTC
CASSYGRAYNEQFF
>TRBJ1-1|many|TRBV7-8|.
TGTGCCAGCAGCTCGTATTTGAACACTGAAGCTTTCTTT
CASSSYLNTEAFF
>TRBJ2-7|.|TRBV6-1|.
TGTGCCAGCATCATAGGGGGGCTAGCGGCCTACGAGCAGTACTTC
CASIIGGLAAYEQYF
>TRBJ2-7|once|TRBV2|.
TGTGCCAGCAGCCTTTCCCTAGACCCTAATGTCTCCTACGAGCAGTACTTC
CASSLSLDPNVSYEQYF
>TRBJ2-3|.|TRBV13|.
TGTACCAGCAGCCCTACTCTGGGCACAGATACGCAGTATTTT
CTSSPTLGTDTQYF
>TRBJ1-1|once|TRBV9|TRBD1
TGTGCCAGCAGCTCCCAGCGGGGGAGACAGGGAATTTCCGAAGCTTTCTTT
CASSSQRGRQGISEAFF
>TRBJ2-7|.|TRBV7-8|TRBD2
TGTGCCAGCAGCCGGGGGGGTGGCGAGCAGTACTTC
CASSRGGGEQYF
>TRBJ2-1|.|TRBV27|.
TGTGCCAGCAACGGAGTTAGGGGCAGCTCCTACAATGAGCAGTTCTTC
CASNGVRGSSYNEQFF
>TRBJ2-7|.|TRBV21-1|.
TGTGCCAGCATCGACGGGGGTCCGGTCTACGAGCAGTACTTC
CASIDGGPVYEQYF
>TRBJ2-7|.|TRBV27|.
TGTGCCAGCAGTTTTCAGTCAGGGTACGAGCAGTACTTC
CASSFQSGYEQYF
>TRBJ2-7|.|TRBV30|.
TGTGCCTGGAGTGTAAATACCTACGAGCAGTACTTC
CAWSVNTYEQYF
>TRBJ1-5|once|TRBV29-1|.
TGCAGCGTTCGGGTGGCGGCCAATCAGCCCCAGCATTTT
CSVRVAANQPQHF
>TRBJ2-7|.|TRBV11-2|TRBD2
TGTGCCAGCAGTGGGCTAGCGGGTGCCTCGTCCTACGAGCAGTACTTC
CASSGLAGASSYEQYF
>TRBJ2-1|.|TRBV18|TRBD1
TGTGCCAGCTCCCCCACAGGGGGCGCGTATAATGAGCAGTTCTTC
CASSPTGGAYNEQFF
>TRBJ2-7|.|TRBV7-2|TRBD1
TGTGCCAGCAGCCCAACAGGGGGTCCGGCCTACGAGCAGTACTTC
CASSPTGGPAYEQYF
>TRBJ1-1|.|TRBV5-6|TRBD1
TGTGCCAGCAGCCCCGGGACAGGGGTACGGAACACTGAAGCTTTCTTT
CASSPGTGVRNTEAFF
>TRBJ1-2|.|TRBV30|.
TGTGCCTGGAGTCCCCCCGCGTCTGGCTACACCTTC
CAWSPPASGYTF
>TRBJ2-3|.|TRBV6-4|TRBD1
TGTGCCAGCAGTGCGACCGGGACAGGGGTGAAAGATACGCAGTATTTT
CASSATGTGVKDTQYF
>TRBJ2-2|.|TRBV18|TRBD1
TGTGCCAGCTCAACCGGACAGGGAAACACCGGGGAGCTGTTTTTT
CASSTGQGNTGELFF
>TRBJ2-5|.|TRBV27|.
TGTGCCAGCAGTTTATTCCGAGGGTGGGAGACCCAGTACTTC
CASSLFRGWETQYF
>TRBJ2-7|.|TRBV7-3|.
TGTGCCAGCAGCTTAGGTGCTGTGGGCCCCTCCGAGCAGTACTTC
CASSLGAVGPSEQYF
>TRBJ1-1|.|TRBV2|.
TGTGCCAGCAGTACCCAGGGTCAGAACACTGAAGCTTTCTTT
CASSTQGQNTEAFF
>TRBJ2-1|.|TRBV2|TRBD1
TGTGCCAGCAGCGAGGACAGGGTAACGTACAATGAGCAGTTCTTC
CASSEDRVTYNEQFF
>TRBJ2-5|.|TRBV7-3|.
TGTGCCAGCAGCATCGGTGCGGGGTCGTACCAAGAGACCCAGTACTTC
CASSIGAGSYQETQYF
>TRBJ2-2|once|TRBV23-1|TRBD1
TGCGCCAGCAGTCAAGGAGGGACAGGGCCCGGGGAGCTGTTTTTT
CASSQGGTGPGELFF